The 25 T cell receptor beta chains given below trace back to one sample, sequenced in a study of blood T cell repertoires in COVID-19. Sequencing was performed with immunoSEQ multiplex PCR; in TCRdb, only in-frame clones are kept and a portion is missing. This sample yields 200,000 to 250,000 clones, of which 70% to 85% are seen a single time; roughly 4% belongs to the top ten. The sample was peripheral blood. The receptor set was obtained from a woman aged 40 to 50 with active or convalescent COVID-19.

This clone was recorded only once. The chain's CDR3 is CASSDQGRARTEAFF. The CDR3 DNA is TGTGCCAGCAGTGACCAGGGGCGGGCGAGGACTGAAGCTTTCTTT. The chain joins TRBV6-1 to TRBJ1-1, with a weak D call TRBD1 (6 bases). The CDR3 consists of 15 residues. The V end lost 3 bases, the J end lost 5 bases, and 16 bases lay between the germline ends. Germline V gene sequence: CDR1 MNHNS, CDR2 SASEGT.

This sequence joins TRBV6-4 and TRBJ1-6; 8 bases map to TRBD1. The V gene end was trimmed by 6 bases and the J gene end by 5 bases; junction bases not matched to a gene: 3. Per the germline V gene, CDR1 is MRHNA and CDR2 is SNTAGT. The CDR3 totals 14 residues. The CDR3 sequence is CASRQGADNSPLHF. As DNA, the CDR3 is TGTGCCAGCAGGCAGGGGGCTGATAATTCACCCCTCCACTTT.

To note about this clone: This sample includes further DNA sequences coding for the same CDR3. The chain joins TRBV30 to TRBJ1-1, with a weak D call TRBD1 (5 bases). Germline lookup yields CDR1 GTSNPN and CDR2 SVGIG (reference sequence). The germline V and J ends were trimmed by 4 bases and 0 bases, with 9 bases remaining between them. The CDR3 is 13 residues long. CDR3 coding DNA: TGTGCCTGGAAGGCAGGGATGAACACTGAAGCTTTCTTT. Translating gives CAWKAGMNTEAFF.

This clone has a handful of counts. The V call is TRBV20-1, the J call TRBJ2-1; D remains ambiguous. This CDR3 is built from 10 residues. CDR1 DFQATT and CDR2 SNEGSKA come from the germline V gene (reference sequence). The germline V and J ends were trimmed by 4 bases and 13 bases, with 11 bases remaining between them. Here the CDR3 reads CSAKSRGQFF. CDR3 DNA sequence: TGCAGTGCTAAGAGCCGAGGACAGTTCTTC.

The chain joins TRBV12-5 to TRBJ2-7; a possible D gene is TRBD1 (5 bases). Germline CDR1 and CDR2: LGHNT and FRNRAP. The CDR3 has 10 amino acids. CDR3: CASGLRYPRV. The CDR3 DNA follows: TGTGCTAGTGGTCTTCGATATCCCAGGGTT.

The chain links TRBV6-5 to TRBJ2-5; 11 bases fit TRBD2. This CDR3 comprises 15 residues. V shed 6 bases, J shed 1 base, and the junction held 4 bases outside the gene matches. Germline V gene data show CDR1 as MNHEY and CDR2 as SVGAGI. The CDR3 nucleotides are TGTGCCAGCAGACGTAGCGGGGGGGCCCAAGAGACCCAGTACTTC. Encoded protein: CASRRSGGAQETQYF.

The chain has TRBV6-5 and TRBJ1-1; a possible D gene is TRBD1 (6 bases). Germline loops: CDR1 MNHEY, CDR2 SVGAGI. The length of the CDR3 is 14 residues. V was pared by 2 bases and J by 4 bases, with 11 bases between. As DNA, the CDR3 is TGTGCCAGCAGTTACACAGGGTTCCGCACTGAAGCTTTCTTT. It codes for CASSYTGFRTEAFF.

CDR3 coding DNA: TGTGCCAGTAGTACCAACAGGGTTCCCTACGAGCAGTACGTC. Its translation is CASSTNRVPYEQYV. The chain couples TRBV19 to TRBJ2-7; possibly TRBD1 for D (6 bases). V dropped 4 bases and J dropped 2 bases, with 12 bases sitting between them. The CDR3 extends over 14 amino acids. CDR1 is LNHDA, CDR2 SQIVND, per germline (reference sequence).

CDR3 nucleotide sequence: TGTGCCTGGACTAGGGGACGGGGGGGGAATGAGCAGTTCTTC. Residues: CAWTRGRGGNEQFF. The chain has TRBV30 and TRBJ2-1; 8 bases match TRBD2. Germline values: CDR1 GTSNPN, CDR2 SVGIG (reference sequence). V lost 4 bases and J lost 7; bases outside the gene matches: 9. The CDR3 consists of 14 residues.

The CDR3 is CATSKTGERYEQYF. The CDR3, as DNA: TGTGCCACCAGTAAGACAGGGGAACGCTACGAGCAGTACTTC. The chain links TRBV15 to TRBJ2-7; the match to TRBD1 covers 8 bases. J was trimmed by 3 bases and V by 6 bases; bases with no gene match: 7. Germline assignment: CDR1 LNHNV and CDR2 YYDKDF (reference sequence). The CDR3 spans 14 residues.

This chain connects TRBV18 to TRBJ2-7, with D perhaps matching TRBD1 (5 bases). The V end was cut by 6 bases, the J end by 3 bases, with 15 bases between. Germline CDR1 is KGHSH and CDR2 is LQKENI. This CDR3 has 14 amino acids. The CDR3 region has the DNA TGTGCCAGCTCCCCAGGGCCAGTCAACTACGAGCAGTACGTC. Translation: CASSPGPVNYEQYV.

This clone was seen more than once but under ten times. The J gene is TRBJ1-5, the V gene TRBV9; a possible D gene is TRBD1 (5 bases). V was pared by 0 bases and J by 3 bases, with 10 bases between. The CDR3 is made up of 15 amino acids. Germline CDR1 is SGDLS and CDR2 is YYNGEE. The CDR3 DNA reads TGTGCCAGCAGCGTAGACAGGCCTTTCAATCAGCCCCAGCATTTT. It is translated as CASSVDRPFNQPQHF.

The gene calls are TRBV5-4 and TRBJ1-2; no clear D gene. The V end lost 0 bases, the J end lost 4 bases, and 7 bases lay between the germline ends. The CDR3 contains 13 residues. Germline CDR1 and CDR2: SGHNT and YYREEE (reference sequence). The CDR3 is CASSLESVYGYTF. As DNA, the CDR3 is TGTGCCAGCAGCTTGGAATCGGTCTATGGCTACACCTTC.

The V gene is TRBV11-2, the J gene TRBJ2-7; D is uncertain. The germline V gene has CDR1 SGHAT and CDR2 FQNNGV. Trimming took 5 bases from V and 4 from J, leaving 9 bases between them. The CDR3 loop spans 12 amino acids. The CDR3 nucleotides read TGTGCCAGCAGCGTTTCGGTTTACGAGCAGTACTTC. Translated: CASSVSVYEQYF.

This sequence joins TRBV29-1 and TRBJ1-2; D uncertain. Deletions cut 1 base from V and 1 base from J, with 10 bases between. Per the germline V gene, CDR1 is SQVTM and CDR2 is ANQGSEA. This CDR3 comprises 14 residues. The DNA of the CDR3 is TGCAGCGTTGAAGGCAGGCAGATTAACTATGGCTACACCTTC. This translates into CSVEGRQINYGYTF.

This chain uses TRBV19 with TRBJ1-5, with 10 bases lining up with TRBD1. This CDR3 region has 15 residues. Per the germline V gene, CDR1 is LNHDA and CDR2 is SQIVND (reference sequence). The junction had 6 bases not matched to a gene; V was cut back by 4 bases and J by 6 bases. The CDR3 reads CASSSRQGAGQPQHF. CDR3 bases: TGTGCCAGTAGTAGTAGACAGGGGGCCGGTCAGCCCCAGCATTTT.

The chain couples TRBV19 to TRBJ2-3, with 9 bases that match TRBD2. V was clipped by 5 bases and J by 6 bases; unmatched bases: 9. CDR1 is LNHDA and CDR2 is SQIVND in the germline V gene (reference sequence). CDR3 length: 15 amino acids. This chain's CDR3 is CASSLTSGWRDTQYF. In nucleotides, the CDR3 is TGTGCCAGTAGTCTAACTAGCGGGTGGAGGGATACGCAGTATTTT.

This chain links TRBV15 with TRBJ1-6; D is uncertain. The germline V gene has CDR1 LNHNV and CDR2 YYDKDF (reference sequence). The V end was cut by 5 bases, the J end by 7 bases, with 9 bases between. CDR3 length equals 13 residues. The CDR3: CATSVIRNSPLHF. The CDR3 nucleotides are TGTGCCACCAGCGTAATCAGGAATTCACCCCTCCACTTT.

This rearrangement joins TRBV28 to TRBJ2-4, with TRBD1 identical over 7 bases. The germline gives CDR1 MDHEN, CDR2 SYDVKM. This CDR3 has 12 amino acids. With 5 bases clipped from V and 11 bases from J, the junction kept 6 bases outside the gene matches. The CDR3 is CASSGQDTLQYF. In DNA form, the CDR3 reads TGTGCCAGCAGTGGACAGGACACCCTTCAGTACTTC.

V is TRBV19 and J is TRBJ1-1; no definite D call. Trimming removed 5 bases from V and 1 base from J, with 17 bases in between. CDR3 length: 16 residues. CDR1 is LNHDA, CDR2 SQIVND, per germline (reference sequence). The CDR3 protein is CASSSQRSSGNTEAFF. CDR3 coding DNA: TGTGCCAGTAGTTCCCAAAGGAGCTCGGGGAACACTGAAGCTTTCTTT. The variable domain in full, with the rest retrieved from reference TRBV19 and TRBJ1-1, is DGGITQSPKYLFRKEGQNVTLSCEQNLNHDAMYWYRQDPGQGLRLIYYSQIVNDFQKGDIAEGYSVSREKKESFPLTVTSAQKNPTAFYLCASSSQRSSGNTEAFFGQGTRLTVV.

This clone came up a few times. V and J are TRBV7-8 and TRBJ2-5, with 8 bases aligning to TRBD1. Trimming at V came to 5 bases and at J to 2 bases, leaving 4 bases not matched to a gene. The CDR3 is 14 residues long. Germline V gene lookup returns CDR1 SGHVS and CDR2 FQNEAQ. The CDR3 DNA follows: TGTGCCAGCAGCCAGGGACAGGAACAAGAGACCCAGTACTTC. It yields the protein CASSQGQEQETQYF.

In its sample, this clone was seen a few times. The V gene is TRBV28, the J gene TRBJ2-2; perhaps TRBD1 as D (5 bases). Trimming shortened V by 5 bases and J by 0 bases, and 16 bases separated the two germline ends. The CDR3 length is 17 residues. Per germline, CDR1 MDHEN and CDR2 SYDVKM. The CDR3 loop is CASSDNQGWSNTGELFF. CDR3 nucleotides: TGTGCCAGCAGTGACAATCAGGGATGGTCGAACACCGGGGAGCTGTTTTTT.

The rearrangement links TRBV18 to TRBJ1-2; TRBD1 aligns across 7 bases. The CDR3 consists of 15 residues. In germline, CDR1 is KGHSH, CDR2 LQKENI. The junction had 11 bases not matched to a gene; V was cut back by 6 bases and J by 4 bases. CDR3 sequence reads: CASSPTQGLSYGYTF. The CDR3 region has the DNA TGTGCCAGCTCTCCAACACAGGGGTTGAGCTATGGCTACACCTTC.

The CDR3 sequence is CASSLVHTLRTEAFF. CDR3 sequence (DNA): TGTGCCAGCAGCTTAGTCCATACCCTGAGGACTGAAGCTTTCTTT. V usage is TRBV13 and J usage is TRBJ1-1, with unresolved D. Germline CDR1 reads PRHDT; CDR2 reads FYEKMQ (reference sequence). The CDR3 spans 15 residues. V gave up 1 base and J gave up 5 bases, with 14 bases separating them. Filled out from reference TRBV13 and TRBJ1-1, the complete variable domain reads AAGVIQSPRHLIKEKRETATLKCYPIPRHDTVYWYQQGPGQDPQFLISFYEKMQSDKGSIPDRFSAQQFSDYHSELNMSSLELGDSALYFCASSLVHTLRTEAFFGQGTRLTVV.

Comments on this clone: Other nucleotide sequences in the sample specify the same CDR3. The chain carries TRBV19 and TRBJ2-1; a weak D match, TRBD1 (5 bases). CDR1 and CDR2 from the germline V gene are LNHDA and SQIVND (reference sequence). V dropped 3 bases and J dropped 0 bases, with 9 bases sitting between them. The CDR3 consists of 15 residues. CDR3 protein: CASSIGQGSYNEQFF. The CDR3 DNA reads TGTGCCAGTAGTATCGGGCAGGGCTCCTACAATGAGCAGTTCTTC. The full variable domain, completed using reference TRBV19 and TRBJ2-1, is DGGITQSPKYLFRKEGQNVTLSCEQNLNHDAMYWYRQDPGQGLRLIYYSQIVNDFQKGDIAEGYSVSREKKESFPLTVTSAQKNPTAFYLCASSIGQGSYNEQFFGPGTRLTVL.